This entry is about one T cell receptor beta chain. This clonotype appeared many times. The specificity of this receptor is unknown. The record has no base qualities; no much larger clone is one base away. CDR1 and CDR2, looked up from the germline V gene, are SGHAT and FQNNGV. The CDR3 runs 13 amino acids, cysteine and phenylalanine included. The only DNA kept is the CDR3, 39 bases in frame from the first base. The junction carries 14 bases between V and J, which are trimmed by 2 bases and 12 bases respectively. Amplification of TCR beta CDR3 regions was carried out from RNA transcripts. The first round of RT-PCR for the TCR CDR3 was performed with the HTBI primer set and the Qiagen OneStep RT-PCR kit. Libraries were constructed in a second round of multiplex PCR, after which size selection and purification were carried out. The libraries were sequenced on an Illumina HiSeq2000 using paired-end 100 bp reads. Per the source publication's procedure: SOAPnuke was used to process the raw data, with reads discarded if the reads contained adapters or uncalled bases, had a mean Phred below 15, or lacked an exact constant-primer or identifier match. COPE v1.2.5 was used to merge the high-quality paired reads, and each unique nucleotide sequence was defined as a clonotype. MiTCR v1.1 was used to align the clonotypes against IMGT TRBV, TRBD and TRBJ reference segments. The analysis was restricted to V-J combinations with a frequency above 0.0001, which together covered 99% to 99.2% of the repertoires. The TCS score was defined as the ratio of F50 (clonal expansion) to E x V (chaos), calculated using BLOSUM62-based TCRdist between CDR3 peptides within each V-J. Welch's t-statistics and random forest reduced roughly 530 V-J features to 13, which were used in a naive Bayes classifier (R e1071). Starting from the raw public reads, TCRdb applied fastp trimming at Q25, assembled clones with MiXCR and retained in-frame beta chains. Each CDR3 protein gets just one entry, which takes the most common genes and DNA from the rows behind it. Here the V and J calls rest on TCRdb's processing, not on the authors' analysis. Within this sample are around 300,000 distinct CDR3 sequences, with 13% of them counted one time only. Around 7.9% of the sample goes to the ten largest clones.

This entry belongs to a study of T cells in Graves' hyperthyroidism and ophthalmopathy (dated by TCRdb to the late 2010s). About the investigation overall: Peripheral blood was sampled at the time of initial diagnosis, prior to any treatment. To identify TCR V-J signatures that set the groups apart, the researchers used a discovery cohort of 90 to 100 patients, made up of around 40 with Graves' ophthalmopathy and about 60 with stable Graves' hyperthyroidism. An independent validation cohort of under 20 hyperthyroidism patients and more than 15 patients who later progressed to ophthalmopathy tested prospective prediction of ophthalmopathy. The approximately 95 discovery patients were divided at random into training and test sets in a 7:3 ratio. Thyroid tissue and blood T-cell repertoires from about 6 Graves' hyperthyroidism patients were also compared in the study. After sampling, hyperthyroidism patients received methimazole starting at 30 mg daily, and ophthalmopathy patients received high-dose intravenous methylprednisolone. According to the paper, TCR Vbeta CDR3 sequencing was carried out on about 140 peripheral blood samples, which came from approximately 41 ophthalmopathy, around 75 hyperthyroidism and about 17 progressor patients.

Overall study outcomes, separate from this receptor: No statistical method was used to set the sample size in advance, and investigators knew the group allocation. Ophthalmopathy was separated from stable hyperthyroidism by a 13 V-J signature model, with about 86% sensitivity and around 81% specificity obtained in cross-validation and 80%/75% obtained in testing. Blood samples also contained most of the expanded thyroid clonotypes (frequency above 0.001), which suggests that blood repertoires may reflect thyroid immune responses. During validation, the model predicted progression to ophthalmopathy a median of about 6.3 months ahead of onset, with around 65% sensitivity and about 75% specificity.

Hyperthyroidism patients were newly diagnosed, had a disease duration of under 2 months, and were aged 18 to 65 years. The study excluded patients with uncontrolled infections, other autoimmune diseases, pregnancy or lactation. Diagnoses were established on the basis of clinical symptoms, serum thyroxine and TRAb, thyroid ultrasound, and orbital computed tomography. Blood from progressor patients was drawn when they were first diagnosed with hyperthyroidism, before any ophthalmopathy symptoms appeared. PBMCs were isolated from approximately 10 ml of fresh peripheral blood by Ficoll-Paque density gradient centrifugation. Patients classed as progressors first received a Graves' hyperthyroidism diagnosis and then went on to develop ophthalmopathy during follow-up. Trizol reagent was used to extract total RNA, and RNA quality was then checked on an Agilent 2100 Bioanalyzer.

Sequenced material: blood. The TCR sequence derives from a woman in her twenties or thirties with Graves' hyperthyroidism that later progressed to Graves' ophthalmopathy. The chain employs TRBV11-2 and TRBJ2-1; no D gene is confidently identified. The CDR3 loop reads CASSLPQPSVQFF. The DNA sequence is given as TGTGCCAGCAGCTTACCCCAGCCCTCGGTGCAGTTCTTC.